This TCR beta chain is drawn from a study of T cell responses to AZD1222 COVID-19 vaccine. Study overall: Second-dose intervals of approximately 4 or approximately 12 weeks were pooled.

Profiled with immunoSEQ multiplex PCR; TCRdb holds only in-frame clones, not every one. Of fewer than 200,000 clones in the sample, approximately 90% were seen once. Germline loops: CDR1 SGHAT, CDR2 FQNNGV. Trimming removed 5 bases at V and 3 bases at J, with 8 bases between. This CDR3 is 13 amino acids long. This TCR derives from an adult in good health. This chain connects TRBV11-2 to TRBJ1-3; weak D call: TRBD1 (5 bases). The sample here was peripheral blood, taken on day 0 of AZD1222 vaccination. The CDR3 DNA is TGTGCCAGCAGCCTGGGGGGTGGAAACACCATATATTTT. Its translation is CASSLGGGNTIYF.